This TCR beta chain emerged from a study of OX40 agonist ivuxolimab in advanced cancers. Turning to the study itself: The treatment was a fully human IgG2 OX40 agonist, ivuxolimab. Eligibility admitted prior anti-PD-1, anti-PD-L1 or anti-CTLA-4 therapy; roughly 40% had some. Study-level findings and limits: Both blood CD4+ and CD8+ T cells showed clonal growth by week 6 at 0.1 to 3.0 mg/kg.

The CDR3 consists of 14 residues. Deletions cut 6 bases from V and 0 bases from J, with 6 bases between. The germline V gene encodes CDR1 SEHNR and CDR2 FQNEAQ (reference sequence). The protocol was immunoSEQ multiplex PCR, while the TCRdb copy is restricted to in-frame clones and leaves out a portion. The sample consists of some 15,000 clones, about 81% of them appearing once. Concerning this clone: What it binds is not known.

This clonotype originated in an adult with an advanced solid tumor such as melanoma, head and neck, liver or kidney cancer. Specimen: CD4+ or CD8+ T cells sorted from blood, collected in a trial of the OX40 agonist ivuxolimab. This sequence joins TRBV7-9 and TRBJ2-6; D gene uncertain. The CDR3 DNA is TGTGCCAGCAGTCGTCCCTCTGGGGCCAACGTCCTGACTTTC. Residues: CASSRPSGANVLTF. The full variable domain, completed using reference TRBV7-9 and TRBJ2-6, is DTGVSQNPRHKITKRGQNVTFRCDPISEHNRLYWYRQTLGQGPEFLTYFQNEAQLEKSRLLSDRFSAERPKGSFSTLEIQRTEQGDSAMYLCASSRPSGANVLTFGAGSRLTVL.